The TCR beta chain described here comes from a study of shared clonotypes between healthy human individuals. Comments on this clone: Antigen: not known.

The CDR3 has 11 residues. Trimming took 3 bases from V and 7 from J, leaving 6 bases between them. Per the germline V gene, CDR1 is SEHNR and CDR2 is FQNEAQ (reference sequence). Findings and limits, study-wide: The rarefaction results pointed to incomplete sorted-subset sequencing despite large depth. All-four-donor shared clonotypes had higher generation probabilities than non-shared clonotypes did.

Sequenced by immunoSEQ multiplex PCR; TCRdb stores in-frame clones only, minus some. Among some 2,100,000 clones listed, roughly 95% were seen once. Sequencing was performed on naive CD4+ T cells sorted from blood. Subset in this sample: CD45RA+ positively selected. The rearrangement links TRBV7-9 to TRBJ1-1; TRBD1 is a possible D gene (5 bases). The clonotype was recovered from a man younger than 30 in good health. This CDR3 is CASSFTGEAFF. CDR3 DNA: TGTGCCAGCAGCTTTACAGGTGAAGCTTTCTTT.